The 17 T cell receptor beta chains below come from one sample, sequenced in a study of blood T cell repertoires in COVID-19. Profiled with immunoSEQ multiplex PCR; TCRdb holds only in-frame clones, not every one. The sample consists of about 18,000 clones, roughly 80% of them appearing once. Source material: peripheral blood. The receptors here all came from an elderly man with acute or convalescent COVID-19.

This chain uses TRBV6-5 with TRBJ1-1; the match to TRBD1 covers 8 bases. The germline CDR1 and CDR2 sequences are MNHEY and SVGAGI. Trimming removed 6 bases from V and 2 bases from J; junction bases left unmatched: 5. CDR3 length equals 14 residues. CDR3 coding DNA: TGTGCCAGCAGCTGGGGACAGGTTAACACTGAAGCTTTCTTT. It translates to CASSWGQVNTEAFF.

The chain carries TRBV15 and TRBJ1-2; TRBD1 matches 8 bases. Germline V gene data show CDR1 as LNHNV and CDR2 as YYDKDF (reference sequence). The CDR3 runs 13 residues. The V and J ends lost 3 bases and 7 bases, in that order; junction bases with no gene match: 4. The CDR3 reads CATSRDRASGYTF. The CDR3 DNA sequence: TGTGCCACCAGCAGGGACAGGGCGTCTGGCTACACCTTC.

This clone was seen more than once but under ten times. This chain connects TRBV29-1 to TRBJ2-2, with 7 bases matching TRBD1. Trimming cost V 4 bases and J 0 bases; bases outside gene matches: 5. The germline gives CDR1 SQVTM, CDR2 ANQGSEA. The CDR3 has 15 amino acids. The CDR3 sequence is CSVAPGTANTGELFF. CDR3 in DNA: TGCAGCGTTGCCCCCGGGACAGCGAACACCGGGGAGCTGTTTTTT.

The rearrangement links TRBV18 to TRBJ1-1, with unresolved D. V dropped 1 base and J dropped 4 bases, with 7 bases sitting between them. The CDR3 length is 13 residues. Germline assignment: CDR1 KGHSH and CDR2 LQKENI. DNA of the CDR3: TGTGCCAGCTCACCACAGGAGGCCACTGAAGCTTTCTTT. Its protein is CASSPQEATEAFF. The whole variable domain, filled in from reference TRBV18 and TRBJ1-1, reads NAGVMQNPRHLVRRRGQEARLRCSPMKGHSHVYWYRQLPEEGLKFMVYLQKENIIDESGMPKERFSAEFPKEGPSILRIQQVVRGDSAAYFCASSPQEATEAFFGQGTRLTVV.

This clone was observed a few times. In nucleotides, the CDR3 is TGTGCCAGCAGCACTCGACTAGCGGCCACAGATACGCAGTATTTT. Its translation is CASSTRLAATDTQYF. The chain is built from TRBV5-4 and TRBJ2-3; 9 nucleotides match TRBD2. V shed 4 bases and J 2 bases; nucleotides not matched to a gene: 5. Germline assignment: CDR1 SGHNT and CDR2 YYREEE (reference sequence). The CDR3 totals 15 residues. The full variable domain, completed using reference TRBV5-4 and TRBJ2-3, is ETGVTQSPTHLIKTRGQQVTLRCSSQSGHNTVSWYQQALGQGPQFIFQYYREEENGRGNFPPRFSGLQFPNYSSELNVNALELDDSALYLCASSTRLAATDTQYFGPGTRLTVL.

This clone was picked up one time. The chain uses TRBV10-2 and TRBJ1-6; 7 bases line up with TRBD1. V dropped 5 bases and J dropped 7; count of bases not matched to a gene: 5. The germline gives CDR1 WSHSY, CDR2 SAAADI. The CDR3 runs 14 residues. The CDR3 region is CASSPQGGNSPLHF. CDR3 bases: TGCGCCAGCAGTCCTCAGGGGGGAAATTCACCCCTCCACTTT.

The chain employs TRBV6-2 or TRBV6-3 and TRBJ2-3; 8 bases map to TRBD1. V was clipped by 4 bases and J by 8 bases; unmatched bases: 14. The CDR3 is 16 amino acids. The germline V gene encodes CDR1 MNHEY and CDR2 SVGEGT. CDR3 bases: TGTGCCAGCAGTTCATGGCGGACAGGGACGGGGGTTACGCAGTATTTT. As protein: CASSSWRTGTGVTQYF.

V and J are TRBV27 and TRBJ1-5; D remains unclear. The germline V gene has CDR1 MNHEY and CDR2 SMNVEV (reference sequence). The CDR3 has 13 amino acids. The V end was cut by 1 base, the J end by 4 bases, with 5 bases between. The CDR3 here is CASSLLRNQPQHF. The DNA of the CDR3 is TGTGCCAGCAGTTTATTGCGGAATCAGCCCCAGCATTTT.

The chain has TRBV18 and TRBJ1-1; tentatively, D is TRBD1 (5 bases). Germline lookup yields CDR1 KGHSH and CDR2 LQKENI. This CDR3 has 16 residues. V dropped 3 bases and J dropped 0 bases, with 14 bases sitting between them. Here the CDR3 reads CASSPVRSGVNTEAFF. CDR3 in DNA: TGTGCCAGCTCACCCGTGCGTTCGGGGGTGAACACTGAAGCTTTCTTT.

The chain has TRBV6-2 or TRBV6-3 and TRBJ1-1; D not certain. The CDR3 is 14 residues long. CDR1 and CDR2 from the germline V gene are MNHEY and SVGEGT. Trimming shortened V by 0 bases and J by 5 bases, and 10 bases separated the two germline ends. CDR3 amino acids: CASSYSERKTEAFF. The CDR3, as DNA: TGTGCCAGCAGTTACTCGGAGAGAAAAACTGAAGCTTTCTTT.

The chain couples TRBV6-5 to TRBJ2-7, with 7 nucleotides matching TRBD1. The CDR3 runs to 15 residues. Losses at the gene ends were 6 bases for V and 3 bases for J; bases not matched to a gene: 11. Germline lookup yields CDR1 MNHEY and CDR2 SVGAGI. The CDR3, as DNA: TGTGCCAGCAGGGACCGGGACAGTAGCTTCTACGAGCAGTACTTC. Its translation: CASRDRDSSFYEQYF.

The gene calls are TRBV9 and TRBJ1-2; D call uncertain. CDR3 size: 14 residues. Deletions cut 2 bases from V and 1 base from J, with 9 bases between. Germline loops: CDR1 SGDLS, CDR2 YYNGEE. This CDR3 is CASSVPSYNYGYTF. DNA for the CDR3: TGTGCCAGCAGCGTTCCCAGTTATAACTATGGCTACACCTTC. Full variable domain (missing parts from reference TRBV9 and TRBJ1-2): DSGVTQTPKHLITATGQRVTLRCSPRSGDLSVYWYQQSLDQGLQFLIQYYNGEERAKGNILERFSAQQFPDLHSELNLSSLELGDSALYFCASSVPSYNYGYTFGSGTRLTVV.

This chain joins TRBV7-2 and TRBJ2-5, with 9 bases fitting TRBD1. Germline loops: CDR1 SGHTA, CDR2 FQGNSA. The CDR3 sequence is 16 residues long. J was trimmed by 4 bases and V by 1 base; bases with no gene match: 7. CDR3 region: CASSLGLQGAGETQYF. The CDR3 DNA reads as TGTGCCAGCAGCTTAGGCCTACAGGGGGCGGGAGAGACCCAGTACTTC. The full variable domain, its missing parts supplied by reference TRBV7-2 and TRBJ2-5, is GAGVSQSPSNKVTEKGKDVELRCDPISGHTALYWYRQSLGQGLEFLIYFQGNSAPDKSGLPSDRFSAERTGGSVSTLTIQRTQQEDSAVYLCASSLGLQGAGETQYFGPGTRLLVL.

The V call is TRBV11-1, the J call TRBJ1-1; 9 nucleotides align to TRBD1. Per germline, CDR1 SGHAT and CDR2 FQDESV (reference sequence). Trimming at V came to 5 bases and at J to 1 base, leaving 5 bases not matched to a gene. This CDR3 comprises 15 residues. CDR3 DNA: TGTGCCAGCAGCGGACAGGGGATTGCGAACACTGAAGCTTTCTTT. Its translation: CASSGQGIANTEAFF. Complete variable domain (other parts from reference TRBV11-1 and TRBJ1-1): EAEVAQSPRYKITEKSQAVAFWCDPISGHATLYWYRQILGQGPELLVQFQDESVVDDSQLPKDRFSAERLKGVDSTLKIQPAELGDSAMYLCASSGQGIANTEAFFGQGTRLTVV.

The rearrangement joins TRBV7-8 to TRBJ2-2, with D tentatively TRBD1 (7 bases). Germline V gene data show CDR1 as SGHVS and CDR2 as FQNEAQ. Trimming stripped 3 bases from V and 5 bases from J, with 16 bases between. The CDR3 covers 16 residues. This CDR3 reads CASSLSASGGTGELFF. DNA of the CDR3: TGTGCCAGCAGCTTGTCGGCGTCAGGGGGGACCGGGGAGCTGTTTTTT.

The rearrangement joins TRBV6-2 or TRBV6-3 to TRBJ1-5; 10 bases fit TRBD1. Germline V gene data show CDR1 as MNHEY and CDR2 as SVGEGT. The CDR3 totals 18 residues. Trimming at V came to 2 bases and at J to 0 bases, leaving 7 bases not matched to a gene. In nucleotides, the CDR3 is TGTGCCAGCAGTTACATCCCCGGGACAGGGGATAGCAATCAGCCCCAGCATTTT. Translation: CASSYIPGTGDSNQPQHF.

The table lists this clone with a few counts. The rearrangement links TRBV30 to TRBJ1-6, with TRBD1 matching over 7 bases. The V gene's germline CDR1 is GTSNPN and CDR2 SVGIG (reference sequence). The V segment lost 1 base and the J segment 7 bases; nucleotides outside the gene matches: 4. The CDR3 has 14 residues. The CDR3 protein is CAWSGQGTNSPLHF. CDR3 DNA sequence: TGTGCCTGGAGTGGACAGGGCACCAATTCACCCCTCCACTTT.